These 3 T cell receptor beta chains share one sample of origin, sequenced in a study of T cells in Graves' hyperthyroidism and ophthalmopathy. TCR beta CDR3 region amplification was performed from RNA transcripts. The study used the HTBI primer set for a first-round RT-PCR of the TCR CDR3. TCRdb fed the multiplex PCR reads into MiXCR, producing one record per CDR3 protein. The sample lists 270,000 or so distinct CDR3 sequences, about 25% seen once, with around 30% in the top ten. Material for sequencing was blood. The receptor source for this set is a man between 35 and 55 years old with Graves' hyperthyroidism that later progressed to Graves' ophthalmopathy.

Ten or more counts support this clonotype. This chain links TRBV5-1 with TRBJ1-1; weak D call: TRBD1 (6 bases). The CDR3 loop spans 17 amino acids. Per the germline V gene, CDR1 is SGHRS and CDR2 is YFSETQ. Deletions cut 0 bases from V and 1 base from J, with 16 bases between. The CDR3 region is CASSLAFGGPRNTEAFF. The CDR3 DNA is TGCGCCAGCAGCTTGGCGTTTGGGGGCCCGAGGAACACTGAAGCTTTCTTT.

The chain employs TRBV6-5 and TRBJ1-6; D is undetermined. Germline CDR1 MNHEY, CDR2 SVGAGI. The ends were cut back, 4 bases at V and 9 bases at J, with 13 bases in the middle. The CDR3 is made up of 14 amino acids. The DNA of the CDR3 is TGTGCCAGCAGTTCGGGAGGGCCTATTTCACCCCTCCACTTT. This sequence encodes CASSSGGPISPLHF.

This clonotype was counted many times. This chain joins TRBV19 and TRBJ2-7, with D perhaps TRBD2 (5 bases). The ends were cut back, 3 bases at V and 2 bases at J, with 14 bases in the middle. CDR1 is LNHDA and CDR2 is SQIVND in the germline V gene (reference sequence). The CDR3 contains 15 residues. The CDR3 region has the DNA TGTGCCAGTAGTATGGGAGCGAGGGATCCCTACGAGCAGTACTTC. Its protein is CASSMGARDPYEQYF.